This TCR beta chain comes out of a study of blood T cell repertoires in COVID-19. Overall study: The origin of the acute and convalescent COVID-19 samples was the United States, Italy and Spain.

This CDR3 region has 12 residues. Germline V gene sequence: CDR1 MDHEN, CDR2 SYDVKM. Trimming removed 11 bases from V and 3 bases from J; junction bases left unmatched: 6. In the authors' workflow: Amplification of reference gene primers provided the estimated nucleated cell counts. Sequencing was performed with immunoSEQ multiplex PCR; in TCRdb, only in-frame clones are kept and a portion is missing. The V and J calls and clone size come from that table; D and trimming were worked out from the DNA. The repertoire consists of about 78,000 clones, with around nine tenths occurring once and the leading ten covering approximately 5%.

The receptor comes from a man aged 45 to 65 with active or convalescent COVID-19. The sequenced sample consisted of peripheral blood. This chain links TRBV28 with TRBJ2-7, with 8 bases identical to TRBD1. This CDR3 reads CAAWDRHYEQYF. The CDR3 region has the DNA TGTGCCGCCTGGGACAGGCACTACGAGCAGTACTTC.